This TCR beta chain comes out of a study of PD-1 blockade in classical Hodgkin lymphoma. Study-wide results and caveats: As was reported, newly diagnosed patients showed lower baseline TCR diversity than healthy donors did. The authors excluded patients who started nivolumab under 1 year after ASCT.

In its sample, this clone was seen a few times. The antigen remains undetermined. Assay: immunoSEQ multiplex PCR; the TCRdb copy retains only in-frame clones and omits some. The sample includes 30,000 to 40,000 clones, approximately 90% of them seen just once. Time point noted: cycle 4 day 1 (C4D1), after 5 to 7 weeks of nivolumab. There was relapse after autologous stem cell transplantation in every patient, and there was variation in brentuximab vedotin exposure. Magnetic negative selection purified CD4+ T cells from thawed PBMCs. V lost 1 base to trimming and J lost 5 bases, with 4 bases between them. Germline CDR1 is SGHTA and CDR2 is FQGTGA. The CDR3 extends over 12 amino acids.

The TCR originated in a human donor with classical Hodgkin lymphoma. The sample here was CD4+ T cells from blood, taken before the fourth cycle of nivolumab. This sequence joins TRBV7-3 and TRBJ2-3; no definite D call. This CDR3 is CASSLIGDTQYF. CDR3 DNA: TGTGCCAGCAGCTTAATTGGAGATACGCAGTATTTT.